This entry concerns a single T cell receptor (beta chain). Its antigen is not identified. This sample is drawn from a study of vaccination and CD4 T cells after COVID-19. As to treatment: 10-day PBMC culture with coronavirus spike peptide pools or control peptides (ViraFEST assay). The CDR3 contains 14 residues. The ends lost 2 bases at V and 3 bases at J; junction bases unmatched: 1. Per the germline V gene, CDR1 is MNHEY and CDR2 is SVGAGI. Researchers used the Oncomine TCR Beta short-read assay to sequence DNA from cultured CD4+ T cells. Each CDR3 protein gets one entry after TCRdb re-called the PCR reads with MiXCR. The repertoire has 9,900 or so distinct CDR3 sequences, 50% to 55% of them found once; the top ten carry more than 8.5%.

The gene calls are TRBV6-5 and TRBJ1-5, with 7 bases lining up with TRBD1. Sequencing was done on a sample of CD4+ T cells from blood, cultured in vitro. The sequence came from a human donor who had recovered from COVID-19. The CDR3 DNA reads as TGTGCCAGCAGTTACAGGGGGCACAATCAGCCCCAGCATTTT. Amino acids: CASSYRGHNQPQHF.